Reported below is one T cell receptor beta chain. Its antigen is unidentified. The data were obtained in a study of OX40 agonist ivuxolimab in advanced cancers. Across the study: The diagnoses of dose-escalation patients were hepatocellular carcinoma, melanoma, renal cell or head and neck cancer. Study-level results: In the 0.1 to 3.0 mg/kg range, CD4+ and CD8+ blood T cells had expanded clonally by week 6.

TCRdb's table, derived via immunoSEQ multiplex PCR, lists solely in-frame clones and lacks some. Of more than 40,000 clones in the sample, 65% to 85% are singletons; the top ten hold under 2.5%. Sequences were derived from CD4+ or CD8+ T cells sorted from blood, sampled in a trial of the OX40 agonist ivuxolimab. The sequence came from an adult with an advanced solid tumor such as melanoma, head and neck, liver or kidney cancer.

The CDR3 loop is CASSDPGGDEAFF. DNA for the CDR3: TGTGCCAGCAGTGACCCAGGGGGAGATGAAGCTTTCTTT. The chain uses TRBV2 and TRBJ1-1; 7 nucleotides line up with TRBD1. This CDR3 region has 13 residues. The trim removed 3 bases at V and 7 bases at J, leaving 5 bases unmatched. Germline CDR1 and CDR2: SNHLY and FYNNEI.